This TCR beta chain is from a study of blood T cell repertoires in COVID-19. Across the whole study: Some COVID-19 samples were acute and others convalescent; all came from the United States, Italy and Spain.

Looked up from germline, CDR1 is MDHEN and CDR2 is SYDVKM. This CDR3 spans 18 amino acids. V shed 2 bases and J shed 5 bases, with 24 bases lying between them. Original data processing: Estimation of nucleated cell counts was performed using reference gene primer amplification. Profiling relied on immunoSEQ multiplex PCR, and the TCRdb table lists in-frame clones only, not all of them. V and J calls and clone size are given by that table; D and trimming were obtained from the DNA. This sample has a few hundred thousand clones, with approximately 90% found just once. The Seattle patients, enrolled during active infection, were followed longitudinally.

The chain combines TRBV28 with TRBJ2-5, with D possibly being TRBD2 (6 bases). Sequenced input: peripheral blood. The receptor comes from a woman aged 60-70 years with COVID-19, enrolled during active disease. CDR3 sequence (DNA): TGTGCCAGCAGTTTAGTACTAGGCGGGGCCCGGGGGTTGGAGACCCAGTACTTC. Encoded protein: CASSLVLGGARGLETQYF.